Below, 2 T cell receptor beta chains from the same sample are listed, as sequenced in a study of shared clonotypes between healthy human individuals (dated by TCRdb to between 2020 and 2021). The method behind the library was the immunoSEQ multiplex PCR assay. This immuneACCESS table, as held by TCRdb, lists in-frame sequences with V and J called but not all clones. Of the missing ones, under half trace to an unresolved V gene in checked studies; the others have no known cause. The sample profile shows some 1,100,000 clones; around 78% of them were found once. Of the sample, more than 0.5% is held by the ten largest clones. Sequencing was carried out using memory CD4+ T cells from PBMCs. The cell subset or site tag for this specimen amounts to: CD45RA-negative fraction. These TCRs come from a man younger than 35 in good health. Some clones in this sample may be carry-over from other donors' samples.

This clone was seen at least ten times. The chain's CDR3 is CSVDMASGYNEQFF. The CDR3 DNA sequence: TGCAGCGTTGATATGGCTAGCGGTTACAATGAGCAGTTCTTC. The chain employs TRBV29-1 and TRBJ2-1; TRBD2 matches 7 bases. Germline lookup yields CDR1 SQVTM and CDR2 ANQGSEA. V shed 3 bases and J 4 bases; nucleotides not matched to a gene: 6. The CDR3 totals 14 residues.

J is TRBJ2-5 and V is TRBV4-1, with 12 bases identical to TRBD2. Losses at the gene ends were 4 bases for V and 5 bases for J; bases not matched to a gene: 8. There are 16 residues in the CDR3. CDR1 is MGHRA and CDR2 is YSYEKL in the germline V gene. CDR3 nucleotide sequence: TGCGCCAGCAGCCCGAGGCCGACTAGCGGGAGTGAGACCCAGTACTTC. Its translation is CASSPRPTSGSETQYF.